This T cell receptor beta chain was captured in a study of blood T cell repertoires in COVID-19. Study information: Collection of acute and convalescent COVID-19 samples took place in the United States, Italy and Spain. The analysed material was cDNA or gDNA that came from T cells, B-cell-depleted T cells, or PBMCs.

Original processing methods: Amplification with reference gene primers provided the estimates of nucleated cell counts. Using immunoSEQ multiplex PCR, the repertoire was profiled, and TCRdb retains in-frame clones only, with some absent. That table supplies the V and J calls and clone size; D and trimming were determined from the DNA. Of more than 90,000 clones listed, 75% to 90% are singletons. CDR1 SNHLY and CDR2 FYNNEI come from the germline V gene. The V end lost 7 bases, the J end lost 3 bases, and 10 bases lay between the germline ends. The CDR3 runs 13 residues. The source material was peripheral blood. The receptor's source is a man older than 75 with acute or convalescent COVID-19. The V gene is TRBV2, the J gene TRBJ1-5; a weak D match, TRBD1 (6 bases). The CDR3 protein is CASMDSTNQPQHF. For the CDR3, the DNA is TGTGCCAGCATGGACAGCACCAATCAGCCCCAGCATTTT.